The TCR beta chain under discussion was sequenced for a study of control samples from healthy donors and cancer patients. The V and J ends lost 3 bases and 11 bases, in that order; junction bases with no gene match: 6. The CDR3 runs to 12 residues. CDR1 is LNHNV and CDR2 is YYDKDF in the germline V gene (reference sequence). Profiling relied on immunoSEQ multiplex PCR, and the TCRdb table lists in-frame clones only, not all of them. The sample has 150,000 or so clones, roughly 92% seen once. The chain recombines TRBV15 with TRBJ1-1; TRBD1 aligns across 7 bases. The origin of this receptor is a middle-aged man in good health. The source material was blood. CDR3 sequence reads: CATSRRTGEAFF. Written as DNA, the CDR3 is TGTGCCACCAGCAGGAGAACAGGGGAGGCTTTCTTT.